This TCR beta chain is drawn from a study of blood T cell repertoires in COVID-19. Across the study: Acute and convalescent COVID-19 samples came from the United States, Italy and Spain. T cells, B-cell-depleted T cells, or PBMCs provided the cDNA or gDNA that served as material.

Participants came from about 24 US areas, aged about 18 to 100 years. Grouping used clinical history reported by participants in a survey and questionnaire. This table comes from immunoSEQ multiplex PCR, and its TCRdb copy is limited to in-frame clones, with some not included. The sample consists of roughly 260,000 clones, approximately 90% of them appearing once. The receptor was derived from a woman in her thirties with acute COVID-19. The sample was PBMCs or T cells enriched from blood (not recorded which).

CDR3 sequence: CASSLGPGQGPDEQYF. In DNA form, the CDR3 reads TGCGCCAGCAGCTTGGGCCCGGGACAGGGGCCCGACGAGCAGTACTTC. The chain recombines TRBV5-1 with TRBJ2-7, with 10 bases that match TRBD1. The CDR3 contains 16 residues. Per germline, CDR1 SGHRS and CDR2 YFSETQ. With 0 bases clipped from V and 5 bases from J, the junction kept 8 bases outside the gene matches.